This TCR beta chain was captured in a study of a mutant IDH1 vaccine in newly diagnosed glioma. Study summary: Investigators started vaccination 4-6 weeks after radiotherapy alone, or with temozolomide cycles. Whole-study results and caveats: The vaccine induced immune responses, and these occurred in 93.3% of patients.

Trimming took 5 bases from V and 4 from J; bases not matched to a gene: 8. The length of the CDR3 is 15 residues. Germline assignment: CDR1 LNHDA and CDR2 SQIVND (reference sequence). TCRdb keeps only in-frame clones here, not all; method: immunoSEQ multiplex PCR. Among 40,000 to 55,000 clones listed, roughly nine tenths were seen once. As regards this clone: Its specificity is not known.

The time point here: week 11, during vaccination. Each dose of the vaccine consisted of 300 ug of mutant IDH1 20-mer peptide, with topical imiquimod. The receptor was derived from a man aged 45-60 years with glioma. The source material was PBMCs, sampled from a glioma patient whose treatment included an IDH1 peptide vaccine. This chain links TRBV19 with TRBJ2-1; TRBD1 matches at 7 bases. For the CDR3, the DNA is TGTGCCAGTAGTCCCGACAGGGATCGATACAATGAGCAGTTCTTC. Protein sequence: CASSPDRDRYNEQFF.